This T cell receptor (beta chain) came from a study of blood T cell repertoires in COVID-19. For the study at large: Specimens from acute and convalescent COVID-19 originated in the United States, Italy and Spain. From T cells, B-cell-depleted T cells, or PBMCs came the material, which was cDNA or gDNA.

The CDR3 runs 14 residues. Germline V lookup: CDR1 SGHVS, CDR2 FQNEAQ. Generated by immunoSEQ multiplex PCR, the TCRdb table keeps only in-frame clones and is missing some. Among tens of thousands of clones listed, approximately 88% were seen once. In the case of this clone: The junction departs from germline at one end; a sequencing error may be responsible.

The material sequenced was peripheral blood. The receptor comes from a human donor with active COVID-19. The donor label of this sample is uncertain. The chain recombines TRBV7-8 with TRBJ2-7; 14 nucleotides line up with TRBD2. CDR3 sequence (DNA): TGTGCCAGCAGCTCGGGACTAGCGGGAGATGGGGGGAACTTC. This encodes CASSSGLAGDGGNF.